This T cell receptor (beta chain) was captured in a study of T cells after yellow fever vaccination. TCRdb recomputed calls from the 5' RACE reads with MiXCR, one row per CDR3 protein. This sample has 450,000 to 550,000 distinct CDR3 sequences, with roughly 19% found just once. Looked up from germline, CDR1 is SNHLY and CDR2 is FYNNEI. CDR3 length: 15 amino acids. Trimming stripped 4 bases from V and 7 bases from J, with 17 bases between. Whole-study findings and limits: In post-booster samples, most primary-vaccination clones reappeared (about 95% CD4, about 90% CD8). One caveat is that FACS-sorted repertoires could contain abundant clonotypes contaminating from the bulk population. Though it reached lower strength, the secondary response hit its peak faster, day 5 versus 15.

Regarding this clonotype: What it recognizes is unknown.

This material consisted of PBMCs, taken 15 days after the yellow fever booster vaccination. The rearrangement joins TRBV2 to TRBJ2-1; D remains unclear. The TCR sequence derives from a man aged 25-45 years who received the YFV17D yellow fever vaccine. Written as DNA, the CDR3 is TGTGCCAGCAGTGTAAGGCTAGACGTGATTAATGAGCAGTTCTTC. Amino acid sequence: CASSVRLDVINEQFF.